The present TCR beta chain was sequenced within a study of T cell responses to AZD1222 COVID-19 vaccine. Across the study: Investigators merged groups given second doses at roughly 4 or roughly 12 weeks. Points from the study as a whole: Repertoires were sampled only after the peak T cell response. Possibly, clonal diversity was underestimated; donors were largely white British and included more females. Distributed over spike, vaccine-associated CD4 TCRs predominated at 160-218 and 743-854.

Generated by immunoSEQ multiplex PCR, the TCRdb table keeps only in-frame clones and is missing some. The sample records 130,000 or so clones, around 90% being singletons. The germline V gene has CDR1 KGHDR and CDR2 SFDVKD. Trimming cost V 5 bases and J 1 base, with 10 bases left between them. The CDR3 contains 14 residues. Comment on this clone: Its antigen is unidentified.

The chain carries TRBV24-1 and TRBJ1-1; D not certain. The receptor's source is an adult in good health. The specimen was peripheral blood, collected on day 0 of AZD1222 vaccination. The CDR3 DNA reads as TGTGCCACCAGTGCAGGCCTAAGGAACACTGAAGCTTTCTTT. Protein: CATSAGLRNTEAFF.